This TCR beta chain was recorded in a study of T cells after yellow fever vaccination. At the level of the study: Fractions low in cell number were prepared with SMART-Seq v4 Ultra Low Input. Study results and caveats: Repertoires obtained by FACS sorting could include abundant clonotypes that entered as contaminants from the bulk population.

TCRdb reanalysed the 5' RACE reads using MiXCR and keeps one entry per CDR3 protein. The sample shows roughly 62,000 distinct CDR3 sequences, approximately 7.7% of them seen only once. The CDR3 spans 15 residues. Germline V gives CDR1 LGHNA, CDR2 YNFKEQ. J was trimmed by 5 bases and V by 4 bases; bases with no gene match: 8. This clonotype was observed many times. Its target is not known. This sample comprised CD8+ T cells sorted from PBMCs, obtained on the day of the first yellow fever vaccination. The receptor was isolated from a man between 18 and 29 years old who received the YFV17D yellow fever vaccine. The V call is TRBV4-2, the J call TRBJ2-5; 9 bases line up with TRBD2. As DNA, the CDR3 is TGTGCCAGCAGCCTCGAGCGGGGGGTGTGGGAGACCCAGTACTTC. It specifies CASSLERGVWETQYF.